The clone carrying this TCR beta chain showed up many times. Its cognate antigen is unknown. The data derive from a study of T cells in Graves' hyperthyroidism and ophthalmopathy. Study-level findings and limits: The model made its ophthalmopathy prediction, and onset followed a median approximately 6 months later. Using 13 V-J features, a model discriminated ophthalmopathy from stable hyperthyroidism.

The V gene lost 4 bases and the J gene lost 0 bases, with 15 bases spanning the gap. This CDR3 is 16 amino acids long. Germline CDR1 reads SNHLY; CDR2 reads FYNNEI. Amplified TCR beta CDR3 regions derived from RNA transcripts. In the first-round RT-PCR of the TCR CDR3, the HTBI primer set was used. TCRdb reanalysed the multiplex PCR reads using MiXCR and keeps one entry per CDR3 protein. The table shows a few hundred thousand distinct CDR3 sequences, with around 46% occurring only once. Participants, patients aged 18 to 65, had newly diagnosed hyperthyroidism with a duration under 2 months. This TCR was sampled from a woman aged 18-29 years with Graves' hyperthyroidism. The specimen sequenced was peripheral blood or thyroid tissue (not recorded which). The V call is TRBV2, the J call TRBJ1-1; D not certain. In DNA form, the CDR3 reads TGTGCCAGCAGTGTAACGATGGGCAGCTTGAACACTGAAGCTTTCTTT. This encodes CASSVTMGSLNTEAFF.